Each of the 13 T cell receptor beta chains below was sequenced from the same sample in a study of T cell repertoires in cytomegalovirus infection. No antigens are known for them. TCRdb recomputed calls from the reads with MiXCR, one row per CDR3 protein. The sample holds 450,000 to 650,000 distinct CDR3 sequences; around two fifths are singletons and the top ten take more than 40%. The sample consisted of cultured PBMCs, taken from culture after CMV antigen stimulation. The receptors were gathered from a human donor in good health (CMV status not recorded). Some clones in this sample may be carry-over from other donors' samples.

This clonotype was found many times. This chain joins TRBV7-2 and TRBJ2-3; D possibly corresponds to TRBD1 (5 bases). The CDR3 has 15 residues. The V end lost 2 bases, the J end lost 1 base, and 10 bases lay between the germline ends. Germline V CDR1 and CDR2: SGHTA, FQGNSA. The CDR3, as DNA: TGTGCCAGCAGCTTATGGGGCAGCCGCACAGATACGCAGTATTTT. Translating gives CASSLWGSRTDTQYF.

This clonotype showed up just a few times. The chain carries TRBV11-2 and TRBJ2-1, with TRBD1 as a possible D gene (6 bases). The CDR3 totals 15 residues. Germline V CDR1 and CDR2: SGHAT, FQNNGV. Trimming took off 5 bases at V and 2 bases at J, with 13 bases between the two ends. This CDR3 is CASSEQGSTYNEQFF. The CDR3 region has the DNA TGTGCCAGCAGCGAACAGGGCTCAACCTACAATGAGCAGTTCTTC.

The chain couples TRBV27 to TRBJ2-3; no firm D call. The germline V gene encodes CDR1 MNHEY and CDR2 SMNVEV (reference sequence). Deletions cut 5 bases from V and 4 bases from J, with 19 bases between. The CDR3 loop spans 16 amino acids. DNA for the CDR3: TGTGCCAGCAGTCCCCTGGCCCTGTCTTGGGCAGATACGCAGTATTTT. Its protein product is CASSPLALSWADTQYF.

In its sample, this clonotype was seen many times. The rearrangement links TRBV7-2 to TRBJ2-1; 11 bases align to TRBD2. This CDR3 has 15 amino acids. From germline, CDR1 is SGHTA and CDR2 FQGNSA. Trimming cost V 5 bases and J 4 bases; bases outside gene matches: 4. The CDR3 DNA reads TGTGCCAGCAGCCCTAGCGGGGGGCCATACAATGAGCAGTTCTTC. Its translation: CASSPSGGPYNEQFF.

This clonotype turned up a few times. The chain carries TRBV12-5 and TRBJ1-2, with D perhaps TRBD1 (6 bases). This CDR3 spans 14 amino acids. From germline, CDR1 is LGHNT and CDR2 FRNRAP. The V end was cut by 7 bases, the J end by 8 bases, with 20 bases between. This CDR3 is CASVSDSSPLGYTF. The CDR3 coding sequence is TGTGCTAGTGTTTCGGACAGTTCACCATTGGGCTACACCTTC.

V gene TRBV7-2 combines with J gene TRBJ2-3, with TRBD2 matching 8 bases. The V segment lost 5 bases and the J segment 3 bases; nucleotides outside the gene matches: 10. The length of the CDR3 is 16 residues. Per germline, CDR1 SGHTA and CDR2 FQGNSA. The chain's CDR3 is CASSTWTSRPTDTQYF. CDR3 in DNA: TGTGCCAGCAGCACCTGGACTAGCCGACCTACAGATACGCAGTATTTT.

This clonotype occurred a few times. The V and J genes are TRBV7-2 and TRBJ1-2; TRBD1 matches 7 bases. V lost 3 bases to trimming and J lost 0 bases; unmatched junction nucleotides: 4. This CDR3 region has 15 residues. Germline V lookup: CDR1 SGHTA, CDR2 FQGNSA. The DNA for the CDR3 is TGTGCCAGCAGCTTTAGGGGGCGCCCTAACTATGGCTACACCTTC. Its protein product is CASSFRGRPNYGYTF.

The rearrangement uses TRBV5-1 and TRBJ2-5; maybe TRBD2 (6 bases). The CDR3 loop spans 16 amino acids. Trimming shortened V by 4 bases and J by 5 bases, and 21 bases separated the two germline ends. Looked up from germline, CDR1 is SGHRS and CDR2 is YFSETQ. CDR3 amino acids: CASSPLATGVRETQYF. DNA for the CDR3: TGCGCCAGCAGCCCCCTCGCGACGGGAGTTAGGGAGACCCAGTACTTC.

The CDR3 sequence: CSVVIDSLNQPQHF. The CDR3 DNA sequence: TGCAGCGTCGTAATTGACAGCCTCAATCAGCCCCAGCATTTT. V usage is TRBV29-1 and J usage is TRBJ1-5, with D perhaps matching TRBD1 (5 bases). The germline CDR1 and CDR2 sequences are SQVTM and ANQGSEA. The CDR3 has 14 amino acids. V was pared by 6 bases and J by 3 bases, with 15 bases between.

This clonotype was seen repeatedly, ten times or more. As DNA, the CDR3 is TGTGCCAGCAGCCCAAGGGTTGGGGATACGCAGTATTTT. This translates into CASSPRVGDTQYF. V and J are TRBV7-2 and TRBJ2-3, with D unclear. Germline CDR1 SGHTA, CDR2 FQGNSA. Trimming cost V 5 bases and J 6 bases, with 12 bases left between them. The CDR3 contains 13 residues.

V and J are TRBV11-2 and TRBJ2-5, with a possible D match to TRBD2 (6 bases). V lost 6 bases to trimming and J lost 4 bases, with 12 bases between them. Per the germline V gene, CDR1 is SGHAT and CDR2 is FQNNGV. The CDR3 runs 13 residues. The CDR3 nucleotides read TGTGCCAGCAGGGAGGGGCTTAGAGAGACCCAGTACTTC. Translating gives CASREGLRETQYF.

The chain carries TRBV27 and TRBJ2-2, with 12 bases fitting TRBD2. From germline, CDR1 is MNHEY and CDR2 SMNVEV (reference sequence). Losses at the gene ends were 6 bases for V and 1 base for J; bases not matched to a gene: 3. CDR3 size: 16 residues. Here the CDR3 DNA reads TGTGCCAGCAGAAAACTAGCGGGAGGGAACACCGGGGAGCTGTTTTTT. This gives the protein CASRKLAGGNTGELFF.

There are many counts of this clonotype. The rearrangement uses TRBV7-8 and TRBJ2-5; D perhaps matches TRBD2 (5 bases). Germline V gives CDR1 SGHVS, CDR2 FQNEAQ. V shed 6 bases and J shed 1 base, with 15 bases lying between them. The CDR3 is 15 residues long. This CDR3 reads CASRPEGGSQETQYF. Written as DNA, the CDR3 is TGTGCCAGCAGACCGGAAGGAGGCTCCCAAGAGACCCAGTACTTC.